The present T cell receptor (beta chain) was sequenced within a study of early T cells in non-severe SARS-CoV-2 infection. The wider study: Chains from this unsorted whole-blood bulk RNA could not be paired.

This CDR3 is 12 amino acids long. Germline CDR1 and CDR2: ENHRY and SYGVKD. The V gene lost 2 bases and the J gene lost 7 bases, with 6 bases spanning the gap. MiXCR, applied by TCRdb to the 5' RACE reads, yields one record per CDR3 protein. Among fewer than 100,000 distinct CDR3 sequences, approximately 12% were seen once, and the ten largest hold around 3.7%. This clonotype was picked up many times. The sequence was collected from an adult who was a healthcare worker with PCR-confirmed SARS-CoV-2 infection or an uninfected control (not recorded which). Material for sequencing was whole blood. The V gene is TRBV10-3, the J gene TRBJ2-1, with D possibly TRBD2 on 6 matching bases. The CDR3 coding sequence is TGTGCCATCAGTGAGGGGGGGAATGAGCAGTTCTTC. Its translation is CAISEGGNEQFF.